The 3 T cell receptor beta chains below come from one sample, sequenced in a study of cytomegalovirus exposure and HLA in healthy donors. Use of 60 Vbeta and 13 Jbeta primers characterized the PCR. Only in-frame clones appear in the TCRdb table, and some are missing; sequencing was by immunoSEQ multiplex PCR. In the table there are fewer than 150,000 clones, about 74% of which are singletons. The specimen sequenced was PBMCs. The receptors shown here come from a woman aged 50 to 60 in good health and CMV-seropositive.

This clone was picked up a small number of times. This chain connects TRBV6-1 to TRBJ1-1; 8 positions match TRBD1. The V gene's germline CDR1 is MNHNS and CDR2 SASEGT. The CDR3 is 17 amino acids. The ends lost 1 base at V and 5 bases at J; junction bases unmatched: 12. The DNA of the CDR3 is TGTGCCAGCAGTGAAGGTTGGGGACAGGTGCGGAGGACTGAAGCTTTCTTT. Residues: CASSEGWGQVRRTEAFF.

This clone was found a few times. This sequence joins TRBV16 and TRBJ1-1; D is possibly TRBD1 (5 bases). Between the trimmed V and J ends, which lost 4 bases and 0 bases, there was a span of 6 bases. The CDR3 covers 13 residues. Germline V lookup: CDR1 KGHSY, CDR2 FQNENV. CDR3 sequence reads: CASSPGVNTEAFF. The CDR3 nucleotides read TGTGCCAGCAGCCCGGGGGTGAACACTGAAGCTTTCTTT.

The chain links TRBV30 to TRBJ2-6; 10 positions match TRBD1. V dropped 5 bases and J dropped 1; count of bases not matched to a gene: 8. From germline, CDR1 is GTSNPN and CDR2 SVGIG (reference sequence). This CDR3 spans 17 amino acids. CDR3 in amino acids: CAWFRDRGRSGANVLTF. The CDR3 coding sequence is TGTGCCTGGTTCCGGGACAGGGGAAGGTCTGGGGCCAACGTCCTGACTTTC.